Each of the 15 T cell receptor beta chains below was sequenced from the same sample in a study of T cells in tumors after PD-1 blockade. Method: immunoSEQ multiplex PCR; TCRdb's copy keeps in-frame clones and lacks some. This table has some 66,000 clones, around 74% appearing once. Sample: PBMCs, taken after anti-PD-1 treatment. These receptor sequences come from a human donor with basal cell carcinoma.

The genes are TRBV29-1 and TRBJ1-2; D is unclear. CDR1 and CDR2 (germline): SQVTM, ANQGSEA. The CDR3 extends over 13 amino acids. The V and J ends lost 2 bases and 4 bases respectively, with 11 bases between them. CDR3 nucleotides: TGCAGCGTTGAATATGAGGCAGGCTATGGCTACACCTTC. It yields the protein CSVEYEAGYGYTF. Together with reference TRBV29-1 and TRBJ1-2, the CDR3 gives the full variable domain: SAVISQKPSRDICQRGTSLTIQCQVDSQVTMMFWYRQQPGQSLTLIATANQGSEATYESGFVIDKFPISRPNLTFSTLTVSNMSPEDSSIYLCSVEYEAGYGYTFGSGTRLTVV.

V usage is TRBV2 and J usage is TRBJ2-5, with D perhaps matching TRBD1 or TRBD2 (5 bases each). The CDR3 consists of 14 residues. CDR1 and CDR2 from the germline V gene are SNHLY and FYNNEI. V lost 6 bases and J lost 1, with 12 bases in between. The CDR3 region is CASSEGRIQETQYF. In DNA, the CDR3 is TGTGCCAGCAGCGAGGGACGGATCCAAGAGACCCAGTACTTC.

This clone has just one count. V is TRBV5-6 and J is TRBJ2-7, with 7 positions matching TRBD1. The V gene's germline CDR1 is SGHDT and CDR2 YYEEEE. CDR3 length: 14 residues. Unmatched junction bases numbered 7, after V lost 4 bases and J lost 3 bases. This chain's CDR3 is CASSPPTGHYEQYF. In nucleotides, the CDR3 is TGTGCCAGCAGCCCTCCGACAGGGCACTACGAGCAGTACTTC.

The rearrangement joins TRBV6-6 to TRBJ2-1; the D is unclear. Germline loops: CDR1 MNHNY, CDR2 SVGAGI (reference sequence). The CDR3 runs to 12 residues. The V and J ends lost 0 bases and 4 bases respectively, with 1 base between them. CDR3 in amino acids: CASSYSYNEQFF. CDR3 DNA sequence: TGTGCCAGCAGTTACTCTTACAATGAGCAGTTCTTC.

The J gene is TRBJ2-1, the V gene TRBV19, with TRBD2 matching 7 bases. Per germline, CDR1 LNHDA and CDR2 SQIVND (reference sequence). The J segment lost 2 bases and the V segment lost 4 bases, leaving 5 bases of the junction unmatched. The CDR3 runs 15 residues. In DNA form, the CDR3 reads TGTGCCAGTAGTAGCCCGGGGGGAACCTACAATGAGCAGTTCTTC. Protein sequence: CASSSPGGTYNEQFF.

This chain uses TRBV4-1 with TRBJ2-5; D possibly corresponds to TRBD2 (5 bases). CDR1 and CDR2 (germline): MGHRA, YSYEKL. The CDR3 sequence is 14 residues long. V shed 6 bases and J shed 3 bases, with 14 bases lying between them. This chain's CDR3 is CASRALSGKETQYF. The CDR3 nucleotides read TGCGCCAGCAGGGCCCTGTCGGGGAAAGAGACCCAGTACTTC.

CDR3 DNA sequence: TGTGCCAGCAGTTACGCAGGGGTTAAGGGGCAGCCCCAGCATTTT. It is translated as CASSYAGVKGQPQHF. V is TRBV6-5 and J is TRBJ1-5, with D tentatively TRBD1 (6 bases). Germline loops: CDR1 MNHEY, CDR2 SVGAGI. The V gene lost 2 bases and the J gene lost 7 bases, with 15 bases spanning the gap. The CDR3 spans 15 residues.

The chain recombines TRBV5-5 with TRBJ2-7; the D gene is possibly TRBD2 (6 bases). The CDR3 has 14 residues. From germline, CDR1 is SGHKS and CDR2 YYEKEE (reference sequence). V was trimmed by 2 bases and J by 4 bases, leaving 13 bases between them. CDR3 DNA: TGTGCCAGCAGCTTAAGGGCGGGAACATACGAGCAGTACTTC. This translates into CASSLRAGTYEQYF.

This clone has a single count. The chain recombines TRBV2 with TRBJ1-4, with no clear D. Germline CDR1 is SNHLY and CDR2 is FYNNEI. Trimming stripped 6 bases from V and 7 bases from J, with 21 bases between. The CDR3 contains 16 residues. CDR3 residues: CASSPEYGSWAEKLFF. The CDR3 nucleotides are TGTGCCAGCAGCCCTGAGTACGGATCATGGGCTGAAAAACTGTTTTTT. The full variable domain, rest sourced from reference TRBV2 and TRBJ1-4, is EPEVTQTPSHQVTQMGQEVILRCVPISNHLYFYWYRQILGQKVEFLVSFYNNEISEKSEIFDDQFSVERPDGSNFTLKIRSTKLEDSAMYFCASSPEYGSWAEKLFFGSGTQLSVL.

V is TRBV2 and J is TRBJ2-3, with TRBD1 matching 7 bases. The V and J ends lost 5 bases and 6 bases, in that order; junction bases with no gene match: 5. Per the germline V gene, CDR1 is SNHLY and CDR2 is FYNNEI. The CDR3 is 13 residues long. CDR3 DNA: TGTGCCAGCAGTTGGACAGGCGTGGATACGCAGTATTTT. Residues: CASSWTGVDTQYF. Full variable domain (rest looked up from reference TRBV2 and TRBJ2-3): EPEVTQTPSHQVTQMGQEVILRCVPISNHLYFYWYRQILGQKVEFLVSFYNNEISEKSEIFDDQFSVERPDGSNFTLKIRSTKLEDSAMYFCASSWTGVDTQYFGPGTRLTVL.

The V gene is TRBV29-1, the J gene TRBJ2-2; 16 bases align to TRBD2. Germline-derived CDR1 and CDR2 are SQVTM and ANQGSEA. This CDR3 has 17 residues. After removal of 0 bases from V and 6 bases from J, the junction contained 4 bases not matched to a gene. Here the CDR3 DNA reads TGCAGCGTTGAAGATCTAGGGACTAGCGGGGGGGCCGGGGAGCTGTTTTTT. Residues: CSVEDLGTSGGAGELFF.

The chain is built from TRBV18 and TRBJ2-3; 7 bases agree with TRBD1. This CDR3 is 17 amino acids long. Germline V gives CDR1 KGHSH, CDR2 LQKENI. V lost 6 bases and J lost 0; bases outside the gene matches: 12. The CDR3 loop reads CASSSAGTEPSTDTQYF. CDR3 coding DNA: TGTGCCAGCTCCTCGGCTGGGACAGAGCCTAGCACAGATACGCAGTATTTT. Full variable domain (missing parts from reference TRBV18 and TRBJ2-3): NAGVMQNPRHLVRRRGQEARLRCSPMKGHSHVYWYRQLPEEGLKFMVYLQKENIIDESGMPKERFSAEFPKEGPSILRIQQVVRGDSAAYFCASSSAGTEPSTDTQYFGPGTRLTVL.

This rearrangement joins TRBV29-1 to TRBJ1-1, with 8 bases fitting TRBD1. Germline V gene lookup returns CDR1 SQVTM and CDR2 ANQGSEA. The CDR3 consists of 14 residues. J was trimmed by 2 bases and V by 7 bases; bases with no gene match: 9. The CDR3 protein is CSASGQGANTEAFF. For the CDR3, the DNA is TGCAGCGCATCAGGACAGGGAGCAAACACTGAAGCTTTCTTT.

The J gene is TRBJ2-3, the V gene TRBV7-8; D is unresolved. The germline gives CDR1 SGHVS, CDR2 FQNEAQ. With 7 bases removed from V and 2 bases from J, the gap between germline ends came to 10 bases. The length of the CDR3 is 13 residues. The CDR3 coding sequence is TGTGCCAGCACTGACTTCTACACAGATACGCAGTATTTT. As protein: CASTDFYTDTQYF.

CDR3 nucleotides: TGTGCCAGCAGCCAGGGGGTAGGTACGCAGTATTTT. Translated: CASSQGVGTQYF. The V and J genes are TRBV3-1 (or the pseudogene TRBV3-2) and TRBJ2-3, with D perhaps given as TRBD1 or TRBD2 (5 bases each). V was pared by 3 bases and J by 8 bases, with 9 bases between. The germline V gene has CDR1 LGHDT and CDR2 YNNKEL (reference sequence). The CDR3 totals 12 residues.